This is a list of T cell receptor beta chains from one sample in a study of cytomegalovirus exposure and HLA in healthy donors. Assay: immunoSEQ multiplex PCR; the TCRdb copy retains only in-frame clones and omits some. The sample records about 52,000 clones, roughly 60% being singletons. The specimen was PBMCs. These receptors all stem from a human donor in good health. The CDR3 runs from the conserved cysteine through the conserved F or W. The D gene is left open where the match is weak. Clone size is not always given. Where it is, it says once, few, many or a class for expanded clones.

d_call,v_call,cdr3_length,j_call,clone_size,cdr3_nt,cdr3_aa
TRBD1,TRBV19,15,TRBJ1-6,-,TGTGCCAGTAGTATTGCGGGACAGGGAAACTCACCCCTCCACTTT,CASSIAGQGNSPLHF
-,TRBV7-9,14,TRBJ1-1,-,TGTGCCAGCAGCCCCCGGGGTAGTTGGACTGAAGCTTTCTTT,CASSPRGSWTEAFF
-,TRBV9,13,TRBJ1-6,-,TGTGCCAGCAGCCAATGGGGCGAATCACCCCTCCACTTT,CASSQWGESPLHF
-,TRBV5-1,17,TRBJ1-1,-,TGCGCCAGCAGCTCGGGGGGGAGGGCGGGCGAGAACACTGAAGCTTTCTTT,CASSSGGRAGENTEAFF
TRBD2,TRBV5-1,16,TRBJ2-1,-,TGCGCCAGCAGACCGGGACTAGCGGGAGTCTACAATGAGCAGTTCTTC,CASRPGLAGVYNEQFF
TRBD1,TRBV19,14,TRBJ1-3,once,TGTGCCAGTAGTCTCTCCGGGACAGGGGGCTCCATATATTTT,CASSLSGTGGSIYF
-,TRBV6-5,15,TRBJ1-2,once,TGTGCCAGCAGTTACTGGAAGACAGCCCTAGATGGCTACACCTTC,CASSYWKTALDGYTF
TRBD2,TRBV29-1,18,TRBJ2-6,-,TGCAGCGCCCCTGTAGCGGGGTCCTTTAGCTCTGGGGCCAACGTCCTGACTTTC,CSAPVAGSFSSGANVLTF
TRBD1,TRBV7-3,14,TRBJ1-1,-,TGTGCCAGCAGCGTGCAGGGGGTGGGTACTGAAGCTTTCTTT,CASSVQGVGTEAFF
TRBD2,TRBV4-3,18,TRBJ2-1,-,TGCGCCAGCAGCGTCTCCGGGACTAGCGGGGGGTTTTACAATGAGCAGTTCTTC,CASSVSGTSGGFYNEQFF
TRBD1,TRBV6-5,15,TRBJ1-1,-,TGTGCCAGCACTAAGAGGAGCGGACAGGGCGCTGAAGCTTTCTTT,CASTKRSGQGAEAFF
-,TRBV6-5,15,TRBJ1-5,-,TGTGCCAGCAGTTACGGGAAACAGGGTGATCAGCCCCAGCATTTT,CASSYGKQGDQPQHF
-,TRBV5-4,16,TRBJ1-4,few,TGTGCCAGCAGCTTGAGTTCGGGGGATGGGGGGGAAAAACTGTTTTTT,CASSLSSGDGGEKLFF
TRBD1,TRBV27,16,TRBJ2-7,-,TGTGCCAGCAGCCGCACCCCCGGACAGGGCCACTACGAGCAGTACTTC,CASSRTPGQGHYEQYF
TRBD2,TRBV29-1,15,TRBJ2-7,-,TGCAGCGTTAGGGCCGGGACTAGCGGATCCTACGAGCAGTACTTC,CSVRAGTSGSYEQYF
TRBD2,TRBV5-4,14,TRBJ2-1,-,TGTGCCAGCAGGGTCTTAGCGGGGTTGGATGGGCAGTTCTTC,CASRVLAGLDGQFF
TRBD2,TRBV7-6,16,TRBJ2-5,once,TGTGCCAGCAGCTGGACTAGCGGGGGGGAAGTAGAGACCCAGTACTTC,CASSWTSGGEVETQYF